These T cell receptor beta chains were read from a single sample in a study of metastatic and nonmetastatic thyroid tumors. TCRdb re-clonotyped the PCR reads through MiXCR. The profile shows about 25,000 clones, 20% to 25% of them singletons. Input material: blood. These receptors all come from a male donor with papillary thyroid cancer or a benign thyroid nodule (not recorded which). Some clones in this sample may be carry-over from other donors' samples. Each CDR3 is given with its conserved first and last residue. D genes are given only for firm matches. Not all rows give a size; the values are once, few, many and, for expanded clones, a class.

length	V	D	J	size	DNA	CDR3
15	TRBV4-1	-	TRBJ2-7	-	TGCGCCAGCAGCCCTAATTGGCAGGGTGTTGGCGAGCAGTACTTC	CASSPNWQGVGEQYF
14	TRBV7-2	-	TRBJ1-1	many	TGTGCCAGCAGCTTAGCCCCAGAGAACACTGAAGCTTTCTTT	CASSLAPENTEAFF
17	TRBV20-1	-	TRBJ2-3	many	TGCAGTGCTAGAGGGGCTAGCAGGAGTCTACCTAGAGATACGCAGTATTTT	CSARGASRSLPRDTQYF
13	TRBV27	TRBD2	TRBJ2-1	-	TGTGCCAGCAGTCACCTAGCGGACAATGAGCAGTTCTTC	CASSHLADNEQFF
15	TRBV6-4	TRBD2	TRBJ2-1	many	TGTGCCAGCAGTGCCACGCCGGGGGGAGAAGAAGAGCAGTTCTTC	CASSATPGGEEEQFF
12	TRBV29-1	-	TRBJ1-1	many	TGCAGCGTATCGGGACAGAACACTGAAGCTTTCTTT	CSVSGQNTEAFF
13	TRBV20-1	-	TRBJ1-1	many	TGCAGTGCTCATCTGGGAGAGAACACTGAAGCTTTCTTT	CSAHLGENTEAFF
17	TRBV12-5	TRBD1	TRBJ1-5	many	TGTGCTAGTGGTTTAGCTCTGGGACAGAGGTTTAATCAGCCCCAGCATTTT	CASGLALGQRFNQPQHF
14	TRBV20-1	-	TRBJ2-2	many	TGCAGTGCTAGAGCTGGCAGGGGTACCGGGGAGCTGTTTTTT	CSARAGRGTGELFF
17	TRBV7-9	TRBD1	TRBJ2-5	many	TGTGCCAGCAGTTACAGAAATCGACAGGGACCCCAAGAGACCCAGTACTTC	CASSYRNRQGPQETQYF
13	TRBV20-1	-	TRBJ1-5	many	TGCAGTGCTGAGACACGTAGCAATCAGCCCCAGCATTTT	CSAETRSNQPQHF
14	TRBV7-6	-	TRBJ2-7	many	TGTGCCAGCAGCTTAGCCGCAGCCGGGGACGAGCAGTACTTC	CASSLAAAGDEQYF
15	TRBV5-1	TRBD1	TRBJ1-1	many	TGCGCCAGCAGCTGGGGGGACAGGGGCCTACTCAGAGCTTTCTTT	CASSWGDRGLLRAFF
17	TRBV27	TRBD2	TRBJ2-1	few	TGTGCCAGCAGTTCCGCTAGCGGGAGTACTTGGGACAATGAGCAGTTCTTC	CASSSASGSTWDNEQFF
16	TRBV20-1	-	TRBJ1-4	-	TGCAGTGCTAGAGGCCGGCGGAATCCAAGTAATGAAAAACTGTTTTTT	CSARGRRNPSNEKLFF
13	TRBV28	-	TRBJ2-7	few	TGTGCCAGCAGCCGAATTGGGGTCTACGAGCAGTACTTC	CASSRIGVYEQYF
11	TRBV29-1	-	TRBJ2-7	many	TGCAGCGTTGTCGATGAACCAGGGCAGTACTTC	CSVVDEPGQYF
12	TRBV2	-	TRBJ1-2	many	TGTGCCAGCAGTGCTGGGCAGGATGGCTACACCTTC	CASSAGQDGYTF